Listed below are T cell receptor beta chains from one sample, sequenced in a study of blood T cell repertoires in COVID-19. Sequencing used immunoSEQ multiplex PCR; TCRdb keeps in-frame clones, though not all of them. The table records some 200,000 clones, over 75% of them present only once. The sequencing input was peripheral blood. All receptors derive from a woman in her 40s with acute or convalescent COVID-19. CDR3s include the opening cysteine and the closing phenylalanine or tryptophan. The D gene is left open where the match is weak. Where a row states a size, it is once, few, many or the class of an expanded clone; other rows omit it.

-	TRBV13	TRBJ1-1	-	13	CASSLEDRYEAFF	TGTGCCAGCAGCTTAGAGGACAGATATGAAGCTTTCTTT
-	TRBV27	TRBJ2-1	-	14	CASPEGYPHNEQFF	TGTGCCAGTCCCGAGGGATACCCCCACAATGAGCAGTTCTTC
-	TRBV3-1/TRBV3-2	TRBJ2-1	TRBD1	14	CASSARDSYNEQFF	TGTGCCAGCAGCGCCCGGGACAGCTACAATGAGCAGTTCTTC
-	TRBV9	TRBJ1-5	-	13	CASSSEGSQPQHF	TGTGCCAGCAGCTCGGAAGGGAGTCAGCCCCAGCATTTT
-	TRBV3-1/TRBV3-2	TRBJ2-1	TRBD2	16	CASSQAPGLATDEQFF	TGTGCCAGCAGCCAGGCCCCGGGACTAGCTACGGATGAGCAGTTCTTC
-	TRBV10-2	TRBJ1-5	-	14	CASSDGQINQPQHF	TGCGCCAGCAGTGATGGACAGATCAATCAGCCCCAGCATTTT
-	TRBV19	TRBJ1-5	TRBD1	15	CASSLRQGPGQPQHF	TGTGCCAGTAGTCTACGACAGGGGCCGGGGCAGCCCCAGCATTTT
-	TRBV5-4	TRBJ1-1	TRBD1	16	CASSSGYQGAPLEAFF	TGTGCCAGCAGCTCGGGGTATCAGGGGGCACCCCTTGAGGCTTTCTTT
-	TRBV4-2	TRBJ2-2	-	17	CASSQDRQARKSGELFF	TGTGCCAGCAGCCAAGATAGGCAGGCAAGAAAATCCGGGGAGCTGTTTTTT
-	TRBV27	TRBJ1-2	TRBD1	16	CASSLGQEVPYYGYTF	TGTGCCAGCAGTTTAGGACAGGAAGTCCCCTACTATGGCTACACCTTC
-	TRBV7-7	TRBJ2-5	-	17	CASSLGSRGTRGETQYF	TGTGCCAGCAGCTTAGGCTCCCGGGGGACCCGGGGTGAGACCCAGTACTTC
-	TRBV12-5	TRBJ2-5	TRBD1	13	CASGPTGVETQYF	TGTGCTAGTGGTCCTACAGGGGTCGAGACCCAGTACTTC
-	TRBV9	TRBJ2-2	-	15	CASSALNSSSGELFF	TGTGCCAGCAGCGCCTTGAACTCTAGCTCCGGGGAGCTGTTTTTT
-	TRBV7-9	TRBJ1-1	-	12	CASSLERTEAFF	TGTGCCAGCAGCTTAGAGCGCACGGAAGCTTTCTTT
-	TRBV6-5	TRBJ1-2	TRBD1	12	CASQGDLYGYTF	TGTGCCAGCCAGGGGGACCTCTATGGCTACACCTTC
-	TRBV14	TRBJ2-3	-	16	CASSQDPSGSTDTQYF	TGTGCCAGCAGCCAAGACCCAAGCGGCAGCACAGATACGCAGTATTTT
-	TRBV24-1	TRBJ1-5	-	16	CATSALRGPRDQPQHF	TGTGCCACCAGTGCCCTGCGGGGACCCCGCGATCAGCCCCAGCATTTT
-	TRBV21-1	TRBJ1-4	-	16	CASRIRRARINEKLFF	TGTGCCAGCAGGATCCGGCGGGCTAGGATTAATGAAAAACTGTTTTTT
-	TRBV7-3	TRBJ2-1	TRBD2	16	CASSLDSGGASQEQFF	TGTGCCAGCAGCTTAGACAGCGGGGGGGCCTCCCAGGAGCAGTTCTTC
-	TRBV10-1	TRBJ2-1	TRBD2	15	CASSVSGLAGHEQFF	TGCGCCAGCAGTGTCTCCGGACTAGCGGGCCATGAGCAGTTCTTC
-	TRBV25-1	TRBJ1-6	-	16	CASKGGSSSYNSPLHF	TGTGCCAGCAAGGGAGGGTCTAGCTCCTATAATTCACCCCTCCACTTT
-	TRBV24-1	TRBJ1-2	-	14	CATSDPTKDYGYTF	TGTGCCACCAGTGACCCTACTAAGGACTATGGCTACACCTTC
-	TRBV21-1	TRBJ2-3	-	13	CTSTGGSRAAQYF	TGTACCTCGACAGGGGGTAGTCGTGCTGCGCAGTATTTT
-	TRBV12-5	TRBJ1-1	-	16	CASGAPLTGLNTEAFF	TGTGCTAGTGGTGCTCCCTTGACAGGCTTGAACACTGAAGCTTTCTTT
-	TRBV12-5	TRBJ1-6	TRBD1	16	CASGSPGGDYNSPLHF	TGTGCTAGTGGTAGTCCAGGGGGAGACTATAATTCACCCCTCCACTTT
-	TRBV5-6	TRBJ1-3	-	14	CASSLGARGNTIYF	TGTGCCAGCAGCTTGGGGGCGCGAGGAAACACCATATATTTT
-	TRBV2	TRBJ1-2	TRBD1	15	CASSAGDRATEGYTF	TGTGCCAGCAGTGCCGGGGACAGGGCCACGGAGGGCTACACCTTC
few	TRBV18	TRBJ1-2	-	11	CASSRDYGYTF	TGTGCCAGCTCACGCGACTATGGCTACACCTTC
-	TRBV19	TRBJ2-2	TRBD1	15	CASSTGTGNTGELFF	TGTGCCAGTAGTACCGGGACAGGGAACACCGGGGAGCTGTTTTTT
many	TRBV6-5	TRBJ1-5	TRBD1	13	CASSWDSVQPQHF	TGTGCCAGCAGTTGGGACAGCGTTCAGCCCCAGCATTTT
-	TRBV3-1/TRBV3-2	TRBJ1-4	-	18	CASSQEYSRYSTNEKLFF	TGTGCCAGCAGCCAGGAATACAGTAGATACTCAACTAATGAAAAACTGTTTTTT
many	TRBV5-1	TRBJ2-1	TRBD2	15	CASSWGGGNNNEQFF	TGCGCCAGCAGCTGGGGCGGGGGAAATAACAATGAGCAGTTCTTC
once	TRBV11-2	TRBJ1-2	-	14	CASSYVVAGDGYTF	TGTGCCAGCAGCTACGTTGTGGCAGGGGATGGCTACACCTTC
few	TRBV4-1	TRBJ2-2	-	17	CASSQRPGSRNTGELFF	TGCGCCAGCAGCCAGAGGCCGGGGTCCCGAAACACCGGGGAGCTGTTTTTT
-	TRBV19	TRBJ1-2	TRBD1	16	CASSTITGQGNYGYTF	TGTGCCAGTAGTACTATTACGGGACAGGGTAACTATGGCTACACCTTC
-	TRBV18	TRBJ2-3	TRBD1	17	CASSPLNRGRGTDTQYF	TGTGCCAGCTCACCCCTTAACAGGGGCAGAGGGACAGATACGCAGTATTTT
few	TRBV4-2	TRBJ1-1	-	15	CASSQSGQMNTEAFF	TGTGCCAGCAGCCAATCTGGGCAGATGAACACTGAAGCTTTCTTT
-	TRBV27	TRBJ1-2	TRBD1	15	CASSLTGTGLHGYTF	TGTGCCAGCAGTTTAACCGGGACAGGTCTACATGGCTACACCTTC
-	TRBV4-1	TRBJ1-2	-	14	CASSLPQGNYGYTF	TGCGCCAGCAGCTTGCCCCAGGGAAACTATGGCTACACCTTC
-	TRBV2	TRBJ1-5	-	14	CASSDTGGNQPQHF	TGTGCCAGCAGCGACACGGGGGGCAATCAGCCCCAGCATTTT
-	TRBV10-1	TRBJ1-1	-	13	CASRRSGDTEAFF	TGCGCCAGCAGGAGGTCGGGGGACACTGAAGCTTTCTTT
once	TRBV4-1	TRBJ1-4	-	14	CASSQVGGNEKLFF	TGCGCCAGCAGCCAAGTGGGCGGGAATGAAAAACTGTTTTTT